This is a list of T cell receptor beta chains from one sample in a study of control samples from healthy donors and cancer patients. Assay: immunoSEQ multiplex PCR; the TCRdb copy retains only in-frame clones and omits some. The data contain approximately 150,000 clones, over 90% of them seen just once; the ten biggest clones take up under 1.2%. The sample was blood. These receptors all come from a woman aged 30 to 39 in good health. Each CDR3 is given with its conserved first and last residue. A D gene is named only where the DNA matches it firmly. Expanded clones get a size class; other rows say once, few or many, or leave the size out.

V gene	J gene	CDR3 length	clone size	D gene	CDR3 protein	CDR3 DNA
TRBV19	TRBJ1-2	13	-	TRBD1	CASSPRDRNGYTF	TGTGCCAGTAGTCCCAGGGACAGAAATGGCTACACCTTC
TRBV5-3	TRBJ1-5	15	-	-	CARGRAAYSNQPQHF	TGTGCCAGGGGCAGGGCCGCATATAGCAATCAGCCCCAGCATTTT
TRBV30	TRBJ2-7	15	-	TRBD2	CAWSHREASMREQYF	TGTGCCTGGAGTCACCGGGAGGCCTCGATGCGGGAGCAGTACTTC
TRBV28	TRBJ2-4	15	-	-	CASSLDPGPGYIQYF	TGTGCCAGCAGTTTGGATCCAGGCCCTGGATACATTCAGTACTTC
TRBV28	TRBJ1-5	15	-	-	CASDGSQLGNQPQHF	TGTGCCAGCGACGGATCCCAACTCGGCAATCAGCCCCAGCATTTT
TRBV10-3	TRBJ1-1	14	once	-	CAISEWGRALTAFF	TGTGCCATCAGTGAATGGGGCAGGGCCCTGACAGCTTTCTTT
TRBV6-6	TRBJ2-6	16	-	-	CASSYLTGSGANVLTF	TGTGCCAGCAGTTACTTAACAGGGTCTGGGGCCAACGTCCTGACTTTC
TRBV6-5	TRBJ2-1	15	-	TRBD2	CASSYSGGSGNEQFF	TGTGCCAGCAGTTACTCTGGCGGGAGCGGTAATGAGCAGTTCTTC
TRBV3-1/TRBV3-2	TRBJ2-3	13	-	-	CASSPGPTDTQYF	TGTGCCAGCAGCCCCGGCCCCACAGATACGCAGTATTTT
TRBV19	TRBJ2-3	17	-	-	CASSPHDRFSSTDTQYF	TGTGCCAGTAGTCCACACGACAGGTTCTCTAGCACAGATACGCAGTATTTT
TRBV23-1	TRBJ2-7	14	once	-	CASSQERRRYEQYF	TGCGCCAGCAGTCAAGAGCGGAGGAGGTACGAGCAGTACTTC
TRBV6-5	TRBJ1-2	15	-	-	CASSYSRGMAYGYTF	TGTGCCAGCAGTTACTCGCGGGGAATGGCCTATGGCTACACCTTC
TRBV6-1	TRBJ2-4	16	-	-	CASSGSGVLTKNIQYF	TGTGCCAGCAGTGGGTCGGGGGTTTTAACCAAAAACATTCAGTACTTC
TRBV18	TRBJ2-5	14	-	TRBD1	CASSKQGNRETQYF	TGTGCCAGCTCGAAACAGGGGAATCGGGAGACCCAGTACTTC
TRBV4-1	TRBJ2-7	15	-	TRBD2	CASSQDPGTTYEQYF	TGCGCCAGCAGCCAAGACCCGGGGACTACATACGAGCAGTACTTC
TRBV9	TRBJ1-6	14	once	-	CASSVADDNSPLHF	TGTGCCAGCAGCGTGGCAGATGATAATTCACCCCTCCACTTT
TRBV19	TRBJ1-5	15	-	TRBD1	CASQPDRVSNQPQHF	TGTGCCAGTCAGCCGGACAGGGTTTCAAATCAGCCCCAGCATTTT
TRBV7-9	TRBJ1-4	17	-	TRBD1	CASSLGTGEGTNEKLFF	TGTGCCAGCAGCTTAGGGACAGGGGAGGGGACTAATGAAAAACTGTTTTTT
TRBV6-1	TRBJ2-2	18	-	TRBD2	CASSVPPAGAPDTGELFF	TGTGCCAGCAGTGTCCCCCCAGCGGGGGCACCGGACACCGGGGAGCTGTTTTTT
TRBV19	TRBJ1-2	15	-	-	CASSMSWDANYGYTF	TGTGCCAGTAGTATGTCCTGGGATGCTAACTATGGCTACACCTTC
TRBV18	TRBJ2-3	11	-	-	CASSPVDTQYF	TGTGCCAGCTCACCAGTGGATACGCAGTATTTT
TRBV6-1	TRBJ2-1	15	-	TRBD2	CASSESAGGYNEQFF	TGTGCCAGCAGTGAAAGTGCGGGGGGCTACAATGAGCAGTTCTTC
TRBV9	TRBJ1-5	14	-	TRBD1	CASSPGQGDQPQHF	TGTGCCAGCAGCCCCGGACAGGGAGATCAGCCCCAGCATTTT
TRBV7-9	TRBJ2-2	17	-	TRBD2	CAIPGTSGGLNTGELFF	TGTGCCATCCCCGGGACTAGCGGGGGGCTGAACACCGGGGAGCTGTTTTTT
TRBV5-1	TRBJ2-4	14	-	-	CASSLGSELNIQYF	TGCGCCAGCAGCTTGGGGTCAGAATTAAACATTCAGTACTTC
TRBV28	TRBJ2-7	16	-	TRBD1	CASSDPGGTGMVEQYF	TGTGCCAGCAGCGATCCAGGGGGGACAGGGATGGTCGAGCAGTACTTC
TRBV5-1	TRBJ1-1	16	once	-	CASSLEGGQLLLEAFF	TGCGCCAGCAGCTTGGAAGGTGGCCAGCTACTTCTTGAAGCTTTCTTT
TRBV30	TRBJ2-1	14	-	TRBD1	CAWSRDSSYNEQFF	TGTGCCTGGAGTCGGGACAGCTCCTACAATGAGCAGTTCTTC
TRBV5-4	TRBJ2-1	16	-	TRBD2	CASSLGLAGPYNEQFF	TGTGCCAGCAGCTTGGGACTAGCGGGACCCTACAATGAGCAGTTCTTC
TRBV7-9	TRBJ1-1	14	few	-	CASSLEVRGTEAFF	TGTGCCAGCAGCTTAGAAGTGCGAGGGACTGAAGCTTTCTTT
TRBV5-6	TRBJ2-7	15	-	TRBD1	CASSSSGTGTSEQYF	TGTGCCAGCAGCTCTTCCGGGACAGGGACAAGCGAGCAGTACTTC
TRBV2	TRBJ2-5	15	-	TRBD1	CASRRPTGVQETQYF	TGTGCCAGCAGAAGACCTACAGGGGTCCAAGAGACCCAGTACTTC
TRBV9	TRBJ2-3	14	-	-	CASSLGLSTDTQYF	TGTGCCAGCAGTCTAGGGCTCAGCACAGATACGCAGTATTTT
TRBV11-2	TRBJ1-6	16	-	TRBD1	CASSPYTGGIDSPLHF	TGTGCCAGCAGCCCTTACACAGGGGGGATAGATTCACCCCTCCACTTT
TRBV30	TRBJ1-1	14	-	-	CAWSSYRTRTEAFF	TGTGCCTGGAGTAGTTACAGGACCCGAACTGAAGCTTTCTTT
TRBV25-1	TRBJ2-7	14	-	TRBD1	CASSGHRGSYEQYF	TGTGCCAGCAGTGGCCACAGGGGATCCTACGAGCAGTACTTC
TRBV18	TRBJ1-2	14	-	-	CASSPLEGDYGYTF	TGTGCCAGCTCACCGCTGGAGGGTGACTATGGCTACACCTTC
TRBV4-1	TRBJ1-2	15	-	-	CASSPPTGTLYGYTF	TGCGCCAGCAGCCCCCCAACAGGAACTCTCTATGGCTACACCTTC
TRBV7-9	TRBJ1-1	13	once	-	CASSLAGGQEAFF	TGTGCCAGCAGCTTAGCTGGGGGGCAGGAAGCTTTCTTT
TRBV20-1	TRBJ2-7	11	-	-	CSASQVHEQYF	TGCAGTGCTTCTCAGGTCCACGAGCAGTACTTC
TRBV18	TRBJ1-2	15	-	TRBD1	CASSPLDREGDGYTF	TGTGCCAGCTCACCACTGGACAGGGAAGGAGATGGCTACACCTTC
TRBV11-2	TRBJ2-7	15	-	-	CASSLAAGESYEQYF	TGTGCCAGCAGCTTAGCGGCAGGCGAATCCTACGAGCAGTACTTC
TRBV19	TRBJ2-3	13	-	-	CASSMESTDTQYF	TGTGCCAGTAGTATGGAGAGCACAGATACGCAGTATTTT
TRBV2	TRBJ1-2	14	-	TRBD1	CASGYSGGGDGYTF	TGTGCCAGCGGGTACTCAGGGGGAGGGGATGGCTACACCTTC
TRBV6-5	TRBJ2-7	16	-	-	CASSYYWADLPYEQYF	TGTGCCAGCAGTTACTACTGGGCAGATCTTCCCTACGAGCAGTACTTC
TRBV28	TRBJ2-5	15	-	TRBD2	CASSLWAGGQETQYF	TGTGCCAGCAGTTTATGGGCGGGAGGCCAGGAGACCCAGTACTTC